A single sample is the source of the 25 T cell receptor beta chains below, sequenced in a study of control samples from healthy donors and cancer patients. Some clones are missing from TCRdb's copy, which holds only in-frame ones; the method was immunoSEQ multiplex PCR. The profile shows tens of thousands of clones, more than 75% of them singletons. The sequenced material came from blood. These receptors were obtained from a woman between 45 and 60 years old in good health.

This chain links TRBV7-3 with TRBJ2-7; 8 nucleotides line up with TRBD2. Germline V CDR1 and CDR2: SGHTA, FQGTGA. With V trimmed by 2 bases and J by 6 bases, 6 bases remained unmatched. The CDR3 loop spans 14 amino acids. For the CDR3, the DNA is TGTGCCAGCAGCTTAGACGGGAGGGCCTCCGAGCAGTACTTC. It yields the protein CASSLDGRASEQYF.

The chain has TRBV5-6 and TRBJ1-1; D remains unclear. Trimming removed 4 bases from V and 4 bases from J, with 11 bases in between. Germline V gene sequence: CDR1 SGHDT, CDR2 YYEEEE. The CDR3 runs 13 residues. Here the CDR3 reads CASSKAPLTEAFF. The CDR3 nucleotides are TGTGCCAGCAGCAAGGCCCCCCTCACTGAAGCTTTCTTT.

The J gene is TRBJ2-4, the V gene TRBV14, with 10 bases identical to TRBD2. This CDR3 region has 14 residues. The germline V gene encodes CDR1 SGHDN and CDR2 FVKESK. The J segment lost 7 bases and the V segment lost 1 base, leaving 1 base of the junction unmatched. The DNA for the CDR3 is TGTGCCAGCAGCCAAGCGGGACTAGCGAACATTCAGTACTTC. It yields the protein CASSQAGLANIQYF. The complete variable domain, with remaining parts taken from reference TRBV14 and TRBJ2-4, reads EAGVTQFPSHSVIEKGQTVTLRCDPISGHDNLYWYRRVMGKEIKFLLHFVKESKQDESGMPNNRFLAERTGGTYSTLKVQPAELEDSGVYFCASSQAGLANIQYFGAGTRLSVL.

The V call is TRBV7-8, the J call TRBJ2-2, with TRBD2 matching over 13 bases. V gave up 5 bases and J gave up 7 bases; unmatched junction bases: 7. The CDR3 is 16 amino acids. CDR1 is SGHVS and CDR2 is FQNEAQ in the germline V gene. The CDR3 DNA is TGTGCCAGCAGCGCTGGACTAGCGGGAGTTGGCGGGGAGCTGTTTTTT. It encodes CASSAGLAGVGGELFF.

The chain couples TRBV16 to TRBJ1-2, with 8 bases that match TRBD1. Trimming cost V 6 bases and J 3 bases; bases outside gene matches: 9. The CDR3 has 15 residues. Germline loops: CDR1 KGHSY, CDR2 FQNENV. CDR3 in amino acids: CASSPKAGGYYGYTF. In DNA, the CDR3 is TGTGCCAGCAGTCCAAAGGCAGGGGGCTACTATGGCTACACCTTC.

This sequence joins TRBV4-1 and TRBJ1-2; perhaps TRBD1 as D (5 bases). V lost 1 base, J lost 6 bases, and 18 bases lay in between. The germline gives CDR1 MGHRA, CDR2 YSYEKL. There are 16 residues in the CDR3. The CDR3 spells CASSQGLRGRPHGYTF. CDR3 nucleotides: TGCGCCAGCAGCCAAGGGTTAAGGGGCAGGCCTCATGGCTACACCTTC.

The CDR3 bases are TGTGCCAGAATTTGCCTCCCGGCCGCAGTAGGAACAGGGACAGACCCTTGGGAGCAGTACTTC. Its protein is CARICLPAAVGTGTDPWEQYF. The gene calls are TRBV5-3 and TRBJ2-7; 7 bases agree with TRBD1. TRBV5-3 has ORF status, its function being uncertain. This CDR3 spans 21 amino acids. J gave up 7 bases and V 6 bases, and 34 bases lay outside the gene matches.

The chain carries TRBV10-3 and TRBJ1-2; D is undetermined. This CDR3 contains 11 residues. Germline lookup yields CDR1 ENHRY and CDR2 SYGVKD. V was clipped by 6 bases and J by 4 bases, with 6 bases between them. The CDR3 DNA follows: TGTGCCATCAGGGACTTCTATGGCTACACCTTC. Its protein product is CAIRDFYGYTF.

This clone was counted only a few times. This sequence joins TRBV19 and TRBJ2-2; 7 positions match TRBD2. The trim removed 7 bases at V and 6 bases at J, leaving 11 bases unmatched. The germline CDR1 and CDR2 sequences are LNHDA and SQIVND (reference sequence). The CDR3 has 15 amino acids. CDR3 DNA sequence: TGTGCCAGTAATTATCGCGGGAGATCCCCCGGGGAGCTGTTTTTT. Translated, it gives CASNYRGRSPGELFF.

This clone was seen once. This chain uses TRBV21-1 with TRBJ1-2. TRBV21-1 is a pseudogene locus. This CDR3 spans 14 amino acids. CDR3 protein: CASTPGSSNYGYTF. Written as DNA, the CDR3 is TGTGCCAGCACGCCCGGGAGCTCTAACTATGGCTACACCTTC.

This rearrangement joins TRBV15 to TRBJ1-1; D is unresolved. Germline V CDR1 and CDR2: LNHNV, YYDKDF (reference sequence). This CDR3 region has 15 residues. The V and J ends lost 1 base and 11 bases respectively, with 20 bases between them. CDR3 nucleotide sequence: TGTGCCACCAGCAGAGGGACCCGTGGTCTAGACCCCGCTTTCTTT. Translated, it gives CATSRGTRGLDPAFF.

The CDR3 DNA follows: TGTGCCAGCAGCGTCCAATCAGGGGACTATGGCTACACCTTC. Translating it yields CASSVQSGDYGYTF. V is TRBV9 and J is TRBJ1-2; D is possibly TRBD1 (6 bases). Germline V gives CDR1 SGDLS, CDR2 YYNGEE. This CDR3 has 14 residues. V was shortened by 2 bases and J by 3 bases, with 11 bases between the two germline ends.

The chain carries TRBV27 and TRBJ1-1; D uncertain. Per the germline V gene, CDR1 is MNHEY and CDR2 is SMNVEV (reference sequence). The CDR3 length is 14 residues. With 4 bases removed from V and 3 bases from J, the gap between germline ends came to 12 bases. CDR3 nucleotides: TGTGCCAGCAGTTCGGAATACTGGGACACTGAAGCTTTCTTT. As protein: CASSSEYWDTEAFF.

This rearrangement joins TRBV12-3 or TRBV12-4 to TRBJ1-6; D might be TRBD1 (5 bases). The CDR3 is made up of 13 amino acids. V was pared by 4 bases and J by 8 bases, with 9 bases between. In DNA form, the CDR3 reads TGTGCCAGCAGTTCCAGGGTGGATTCACCCCTCCACTTT. Residues: CASSSRVDSPLHF.

This clone has just one count. DNA of the CDR3: TGTGCCTGGAGTTCATCCTTTAGCGGGACAGATACGCAGTATTTT. This encodes CAWSSSFSGTDTQYF. V is TRBV30 and J is TRBJ2-3, with 7 bases lining up with TRBD2. CDR1 and CDR2 (germline): GTSNPN, SVGIG (reference sequence). The CDR3 contains 15 residues. V shed 2 bases, J shed 3 bases, and the junction held 8 bases outside the gene matches.

This chain connects TRBV28 to TRBJ1-4; TRBD1 agrees at 9 bases. Trimming took 6 bases from V and 5 from J; bases not matched to a gene: 7. CDR3 size: 15 residues. Germline CDR1 and CDR2: MDHEN and SYDVKM. CDR3: CASSPTGTGNEKLFF. The CDR3 DNA is TGTGCCAGCAGCCCGACCGGGACAGGGAATGAAAAACTGTTTTTT.

This sequence joins TRBV4-2 and TRBJ2-1; 9 nucleotides line up with TRBD1. The CDR3 sequence is 16 residues long. The junction had 4 bases not matched to a gene; V was cut back by 1 base and J by 3 bases. Germline values: CDR1 LGHNA, CDR2 YNFKEQ. The CDR3 sequence is CASSQAWTGDYNEQFF. CDR3 sequence (DNA): TGTGCCAGCAGCCAAGCGTGGACAGGGGACTACAATGAGCAGTTCTTC.

The chain combines TRBV5-6 with TRBJ1-4; 9 bases map to TRBD1. Germline trimming cut 1 base from V and 8 bases from J; bases unmatched to any gene: 3. The CDR3 has 14 amino acids. CDR1 SGHDT and CDR2 YYEEEE come from the germline V gene. CDR3 region: CASSLPGQGEKLFF. CDR3 DNA sequence: TGTGCCAGCAGCTTGCCGGGACAGGGCGAAAAACTGTTTTTT.

The rearrangement links TRBV7-9 to TRBJ2-1; 15 bases fit TRBD2. The V and J ends lost 5 bases and 5 bases, in that order; junction bases with no gene match: 1. This CDR3 contains 15 residues. The V gene's germline CDR1 is SEHNR and CDR2 FQNEAQ (reference sequence). The CDR3 DNA reads TGTGCCAGCAGCGGGACTAGCGGGAGGAACAATGAGCAGTTCTTC. Protein sequence: CASSGTSGRNNEQFF.

The chain joins TRBV4-2 to TRBJ2-3; D remains ambiguous. Germline assignment: CDR1 LGHNA and CDR2 YNFKEQ. V shed 0 bases and J shed 0 bases, with 10 bases lying between them. The CDR3 length is 16 residues. The CDR3 DNA reads TGTGCCAGCAGCCAAGATGGCTATTCTAGCACAGATACGCAGTATTTT. Protein: CASSQDGYSSTDTQYF.

V usage is TRBV3-1 (or the pseudogene TRBV3-2) and J usage is TRBJ1-1; a weak D match, TRBD1 (5 bases). The CDR3 is made up of 14 amino acids. Trimming took off 2 bases at V and 5 bases at J, with 12 bases between the two ends. The germline gives CDR1 LGHDT, CDR2 YNNKEL (reference sequence). CDR3 protein: CASSQQGVGTEAFF. The CDR3 bases are TGTGCCAGCAGCCAACAGGGTGTAGGGACTGAAGCTTTCTTT.

The rearrangement links TRBV5-6 to TRBJ2-2, with unresolved D. Per germline, CDR1 SGHDT and CDR2 YYEEEE. Trimming shortened V by 5 bases and J by 1 base, and 9 bases separated the two germline ends. The CDR3 is 14 amino acids. CDR3 amino acids: CASRRTGNTGELFF. CDR3 in DNA: TGTGCCAGCAGGAGGACGGGGAACACCGGGGAGCTGTTTTTT.

The CDR3 reads CASSPGGQGEYEQYF. DNA for the CDR3: TGTGCCAGCTCACCAGGGGGACAGGGAGAGTACGAGCAGTACTTC. The chain joins TRBV18 to TRBJ2-7; 9 nucleotides line up with TRBD1. The trim removed 2 bases at V and 4 bases at J, leaving 6 bases unmatched. This CDR3 is built from 15 residues. CDR1 and CDR2 (germline): KGHSH, LQKENI.

The rearrangement joins TRBV7-9 to TRBJ1-1, with no clear D. V lost 6 bases to trimming and J lost 0 bases, with 14 bases between them. Per the germline V gene, CDR1 is SEHNR and CDR2 is FQNEAQ (reference sequence). CDR3 size: 15 residues. The CDR3 spells CASRPGDGMNTEAFF. CDR3 bases: TGTGCCAGCAGGCCAGGCGACGGCATGAACACTGAAGCTTTCTTT.

The J gene is TRBJ1-6, the V gene TRBV6-1; 7 nucleotides match TRBD1. V lost 0 bases, J lost 8 bases, and 1 base stayed unmatched. Looked up from germline, CDR1 is MNHNS and CDR2 is SASEGT. The CDR3 covers 14 residues. CDR3 sequence: CASSEAGGDSPLHF. The DNA of the CDR3 is TGTGCCAGCAGTGAAGCAGGGGGCGATTCACCCCTCCACTTT.